This T cell receptor beta chain was obtained from a study of technical replicates of blood from a few donors. This table comes from immunoSEQ multiplex PCR, and its TCRdb copy is limited to in-frame clones, with some not included. Seen here are more than 65,000 clones, approximately 88% observed once, and the top ten hold 4% to 5%. The CDR3 spans 14 residues. Germline assignment: CDR1 SGHKS and CDR2 YYEKEE (reference sequence). Between the trimmed V and J ends, which lost 2 bases and 3 bases, there was a span of 11 bases. The chain uses TRBV5-5 and TRBJ2-5, with D maybe TRBD2 (6 bases). What was sequenced was PBMCs. This TCR came from a human donor in good health. Some clones in this sample may be carry-over from other donors' samples. CDR3 residues: CASSFWTKEETQYF. In DNA form, the CDR3 reads TGTGCCAGCAGCTTCTGGACTAAAGAAGAGACCCAGTACTTC.